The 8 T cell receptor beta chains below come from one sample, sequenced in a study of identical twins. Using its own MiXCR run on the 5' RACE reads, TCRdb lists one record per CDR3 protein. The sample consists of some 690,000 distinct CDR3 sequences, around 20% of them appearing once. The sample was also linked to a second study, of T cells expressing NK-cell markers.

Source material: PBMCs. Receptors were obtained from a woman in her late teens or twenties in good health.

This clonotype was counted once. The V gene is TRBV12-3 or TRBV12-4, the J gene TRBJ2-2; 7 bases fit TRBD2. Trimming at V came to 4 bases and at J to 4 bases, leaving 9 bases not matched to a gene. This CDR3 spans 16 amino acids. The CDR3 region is CASSWSGRGVTGELFF. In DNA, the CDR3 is TGTGCCAGCAGTTGGTCCGGCCGGGGGGTCACCGGGGAGCTGTTTTTT.

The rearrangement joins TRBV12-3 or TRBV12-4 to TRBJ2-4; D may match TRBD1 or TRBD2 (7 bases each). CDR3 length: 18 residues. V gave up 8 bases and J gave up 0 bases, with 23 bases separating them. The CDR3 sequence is CASSKGGTVVKAKNIQYF. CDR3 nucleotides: TGTGCCAGCTCTAAGGGAGGGACAGTGGTGAAAGCCAAAAACATTCAGTACTTC.

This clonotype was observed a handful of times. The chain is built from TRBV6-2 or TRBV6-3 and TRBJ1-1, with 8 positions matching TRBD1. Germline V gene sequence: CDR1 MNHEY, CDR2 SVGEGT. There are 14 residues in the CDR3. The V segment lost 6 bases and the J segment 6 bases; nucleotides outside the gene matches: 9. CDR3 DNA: TGTGCCAGCAGGCCGGGACAGGCCTTTGCTGAAGCTTTCTTT. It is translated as CASRPGQAFAEAFF.

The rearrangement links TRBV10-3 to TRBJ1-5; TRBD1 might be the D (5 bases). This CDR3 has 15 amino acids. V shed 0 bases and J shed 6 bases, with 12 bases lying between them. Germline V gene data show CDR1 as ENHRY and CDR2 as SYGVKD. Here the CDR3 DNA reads TGTGCCATCAGTGAGTCGGTCAGGGAGGGTCAGCCCCAGCATTTT. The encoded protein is CAISESVREGQPQHF.

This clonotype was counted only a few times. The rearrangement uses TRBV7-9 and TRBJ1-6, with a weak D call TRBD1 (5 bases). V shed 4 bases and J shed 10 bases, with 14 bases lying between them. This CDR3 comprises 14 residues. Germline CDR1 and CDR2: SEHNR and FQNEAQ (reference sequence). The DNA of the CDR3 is TGTGCCAGCAGCTCGCAGGGCAGAGGGTCACCCCTCCACTTT. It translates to CASSSQGRGSPLHF.

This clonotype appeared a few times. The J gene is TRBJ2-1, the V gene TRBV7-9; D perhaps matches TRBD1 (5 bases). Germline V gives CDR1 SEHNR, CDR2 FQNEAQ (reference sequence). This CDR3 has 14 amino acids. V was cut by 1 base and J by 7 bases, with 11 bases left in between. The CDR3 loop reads CASSLVRGPNEQFF. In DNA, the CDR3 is TGTGCCAGCAGCTTAGTTAGGGGTCCAAATGAGCAGTTCTTC.

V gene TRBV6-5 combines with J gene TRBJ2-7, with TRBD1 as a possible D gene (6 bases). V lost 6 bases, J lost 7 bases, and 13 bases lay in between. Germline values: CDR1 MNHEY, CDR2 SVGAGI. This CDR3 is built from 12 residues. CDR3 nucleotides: TGTGCCAGCAGATCCAACAGGGATGAGCAGTACTTC. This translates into CASRSNRDEQYF.

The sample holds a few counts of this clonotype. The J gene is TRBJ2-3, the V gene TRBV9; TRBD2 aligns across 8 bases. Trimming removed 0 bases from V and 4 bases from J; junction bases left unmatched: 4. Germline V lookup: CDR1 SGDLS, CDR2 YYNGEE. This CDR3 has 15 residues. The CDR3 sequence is CASSVAGGQADTQYF. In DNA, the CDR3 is TGTGCCAGCAGCGTAGCGGGGGGGCAGGCAGATACGCAGTATTTT.